This TCR beta chain was retrieved from a study of HIV-infected patients and healthy controls. Study-level points and caveats: Healthy control repertoires had roughly threefold more distinct CDR3s than untreated HIV+ repertoires, and higher Shannon diversity. Study cohorts differed slightly in age and sex, but this did not explain diversity differences.

The repertoire came from unfractionated whole blood and reflected all unsorted peripheral T cells. J lost 8 bases, V lost 0 bases, and 9 bases had no gene match. The CDR3 sequence is 16 residues long. Germline lookup yields CDR1 LGHDT and CDR2 YNNKEL (reference sequence). This clonotype occurred many times. What it binds is not known. About 450 ng RNA was reverse transcribed with alpha and beta constant-region primers. Alpha and beta chain libraries were made separately by chain-specific third strand synthesis with multiplexing indices. One primer pair amplified all rearrangements per chain; each cDNA got molecular barcodes. One entry per CDR3 protein, called by TCRdb with MiXCR from the 5' RACE reads. The profile shows about 10,000 distinct CDR3 sequences, 10% of them singletons.

Here the sequenced sample was blood, taken before antiretroviral therapy. The source of this sequence is an adult with HIV infection. The rearrangement joins TRBV3-1 to TRBJ1-4; the match to TRBD1 covers 7 bases. CDR3: CASSQDLPGGYEKLFF. DNA of the CDR3: TGTGCCAGCAGCCAAGATCTGCCAGGGGGGTACGAAAAACTGTTTTTT.